A selection of T cell receptor beta chains follows, all from one sample in a study of blood T cell repertoires in COVID-19. The table came from immunoSEQ multiplex PCR; TCRdb's copy has only in-frame clones and leaves some out. This sample yields approximately 80,000 clones, of which around 82% are seen a single time; 10% belongs to the top ten. The sample was peripheral blood. The source is a man in his 60s with acute or convalescent COVID-19. Each CDR3 is given with its conserved first and last residue. D genes are given only for firm matches. Only part of the rows carry a size: once, few, many, or a class if the clone is expanded.

v_gene	d_gene	j_gene	abundance	CDR3nt	CDR3aa
TRBV3-1/TRBV3-2	TRBD1	TRBJ1-2	NA	TGTGCCAGCAGCCCGGGGACAGGGTCTGGCGGCTACACCTTC	CASSPGTGSGGYTF
TRBV6-6	NA	TRBJ2-2	NA	TGTGCCAGCAGTTCCAATACCGGGGAGCTGTTTTTT	CASSSNTGELFF
TRBV7-8	TRBD1	TRBJ1-5	NA	TGTGCCAGCAGCTCGCTGGGACAGGGTAATCAGCCCCAGCATTTT	CASSSLGQGNQPQHF
TRBV6-4	TRBD1	TRBJ2-2	NA	TGTGCCAGCAGTGACGGGACAGGGGATGATACCGGGGAGCTGTTTTTT	CASSDGTGDDTGELFF
TRBV28	NA	TRBJ2-1	NA	TGTGCCAGCAGCCACGGGGGCAATGAGCAGTTCTTC	CASSHGGNEQFF
TRBV10-3	TRBD2	TRBJ2-1	NA	TGTGCCATCAGTCAAACTAGCGGGGGGGGATACAATGAGCAGTTCTTC	CAISQTSGGGYNEQFF
TRBV10-1	NA	TRBJ2-2	few	TGCGCCAGCAGCGGAGGACTGGCGAACACCGGGGAGCTGTTTTTT	CASSGGLANTGELFF
TRBV7-2	TRBD2	TRBJ2-1	NA	TGTGCCAGCAGATCCGGGGGGGTCATATACAATGAGCAGTTCTTC	CASRSGGVIYNEQFF
TRBV5-1	NA	TRBJ1-1	NA	TGCGCCAGCAGCGGGGGGAACACTGAAGTTTTCTTT	CASSGGNTEVFF
TRBV12-3/TRBV12-4	TRBD1	TRBJ2-1	NA	TGTGCCAGCAGTGGAGCATCCGGGACAGGTTCATTCTTC	CASSGASGTGSFF
TRBV5-1	TRBD1	TRBJ1-1	NA	TGCGCCAGCACCACGACAGGGGGCACGACTGAAGCTTTCTTT	CASTTTGGTTEAFF
TRBV2	TRBD1	TRBJ1-4	once	TGTGCCAGCAGGACGACAGGGGTTGAAAAACTGTTTTTT	CASRTTGVEKLFF
TRBV7-2	TRBD2	TRBJ2-5	NA	TGTGCCAGCACCTCGGAGACTAGCGGGAGTGGACAAGAGACCCAGTACTTC	CASTSETSGSGQETQYF
TRBV10-2	NA	TRBJ1-6	NA	TGCGCCAGCAGTGACAGGGAAGTGGGTTCGCCCCTCCACTTT	CASSDREVGSPLHF
TRBV15	TRBD2	TRBJ2-3	NA	TGTGCCACCAGCAGTACCCCTGAGCGGGAGGGGGGAGATACGCAGTATTTT	CATSSTPEREGGDTQYF
TRBV10-3	TRBD1	TRBJ1-4	NA	TGTGCCATCAGGGAGGGACAGGGAGGCGGGGATGAAAAACTGTTTTTT	CAIREGQGGGDEKLFF
TRBV7-2	NA	TRBJ1-6	NA	TGTGCCAGCAGCTTACGGCAGGGGTCGAGTTCACCCCTCCACTTT	CASSLRQGSSSPLHF
TRBV28	NA	TRBJ2-2	few	TGTGCCAGCAGTTTGAGGGAAGGCGGGGAGCTGTTTTTT	CASSLREGGELFF
TRBV15	TRBD1	TRBJ2-7	NA	TGTGCCACCAGCAGAGATAGGGGGACAGGGAGCGAGCAGTACTTC	CATSRDRGTGSEQYF
TRBV5-8	NA	TRBJ1-5	NA	TGTGCCAGCAGCTTTTTGGACTCAGGGAGGCAGCCCCAGCATTTT	CASSFLDSGRQPQHF
TRBV18	TRBD1	TRBJ2-2	few	TGTGCCAGCTCACCACCGAGGGACAGGGGAGGAACCGGGGAGCTGTTTTTT	CASSPPRDRGGTGELFF
TRBV7-6	NA	TRBJ2-3	NA	TGTGCCAGCAGCTATTACAGGGCAGATACGCAGTATTTT	CASSYYRADTQYF
TRBV6-4	TRBD2	TRBJ2-1	NA	TGTGCCAGCAGTGACTCCGCGGGAGTAGTTGAGCAGTTCTTC	CASSDSAGVVEQFF
TRBV19	TRBD1	TRBJ1-5	once	TGTGCCAGTAACACACAGGGGAATCAGCCCCAGCATTTT	CASNTQGNQPQHF
TRBV15	NA	TRBJ2-1	NA	TGTGCCACCAGCAGAGGGGGCACAGGCCCCTACAATGAGCAGTTCTTC	CATSRGGTGPYNEQFF
TRBV5-1	TRBD1	TRBJ2-3	NA	TGCGCCAGCAGCTTGGGACAGGGGTCAGATACGCAGTATTTT	CASSLGQGSDTQYF
TRBV10-3	NA	TRBJ1-1	NA	TGTGCCATCAGTGGACTCGATGAAGCTTTCTTT	CAISGLDEAFF
TRBV28	TRBD2	TRBJ2-7	NA	TGTGCCAGCAGTTTAATCCAGCGGGACGCCGAGCAGTACTTC	CASSLIQRDAEQYF
TRBV12-5	TRBD2	TRBJ2-2	once	TGTGCTAGTGGTTTGAAGCAGGGAGGGGCCGGGGAGCTGTTTTTT	CASGLKQGGAGELFF
TRBV7-2	TRBD2	TRBJ2-3	NA	TGTGCCAGCAGCTCCAGGACTAGCGGCACAGATACGCAGTATTTT	CASSSRTSGTDTQYF
TRBV19	NA	TRBJ1-2	NA	TGTGCCAGTAGTATAGATCTACGGGGGGACTATGGCTACACCTTC	CASSIDLRGDYGYTF
TRBV10-3	NA	TRBJ1-1	NA	TGTGCCATCAGTGAGACCAGGGGAACTTTCTTT	CAISETRGTFF
TRBV2	NA	TRBJ1-1	NA	TGTGCCAGACTACTACAAAGTGAAGCTTTCTTT	CARLLQSEAFF
TRBV2	NA	TRBJ2-3	once	TGTGCCAGCAGCCGCGGACTTACAGATACGCAGTATTTT	CASSRGLTDTQYF
TRBV18	NA	TRBJ2-3	NA	TGTGCCAGCTCGTCCGGGACTGCAAGCACAGATACGCAGTATTTT	CASSSGTASTDTQYF
TRBV6-5	NA	TRBJ1-1	NA	TGTGCCAGCAGTCCGGGAAAGAACACTGAAGCTTTCTTT	CASSPGKNTEAFF
TRBV4-3	TRBD2	TRBJ2-5	NA	TGCGCCAGCAGCCAAGGACATAGCGGGAGTACGGAGACCCAGTACTTC	CASSQGHSGSTETQYF
TRBV6-1	NA	TRBJ1-6	NA	TGTGCCAGCAGTGACCCCGCGAAATATAATTCACCCCTCCACTTT	CASSDPAKYNSPLHF
TRBV18	NA	TRBJ2-7	medium-sized	TGTGCCAGCTCTCCTACAGGGAGCTCCTACGAGCAGTACTTC	CASSPTGSSYEQYF
TRBV11-2	TRBD2	TRBJ2-1	NA	TGTGCCAGCAGCCCACGGGGAGGGCCCACGGGCTACAATGAGCAGTTCTTC	CASSPRGGPTGYNEQFF
TRBV5-1	NA	TRBJ2-2	NA	TGCGCCACCAATGGGGGGGCCGGCGGGGAGCTGTTTTTT	CATNGGAGGELFF
TRBV28	TRBD2	TRBJ2-5	NA	TGTGCCAGCAGTCCCCCCACGGGAGGGCTGGGGACCCAGTACTTC	CASSPPTGGLGTQYF
TRBV7-2	NA	TRBJ1-3	NA	TGTGCCAGCAGCACAAATCAGGGAAACACCATATATTTT	CASSTNQGNTIYF
TRBV3-1/TRBV3-2	NA	TRBJ2-3	NA	TGTGCCAGCAGCCGCCGACTAGTGAATCCAGATACGCAGTATTTT	CASSRRLVNPDTQYF
TRBV19	TRBD1	TRBJ1-1	NA	TGTGCCAGTAATAGGAAGGACAGGGGAGCTGGGTACACTGAAGCTTTCTTT	CASNRKDRGAGYTEAFF
TRBV29-1	NA	TRBJ1-1	NA	TGCAGCGTTGATGGGGGGTCGGGAGCTTTCTTT	CSVDGGSGAFF
TRBV28	NA	TRBJ2-7	NA	TGTGCCAGCAGTTTCGTAGGCAGTAGCGGCTACGAGCAGTACTTC	CASSFVGSSGYEQYF
TRBV7-2	NA	TRBJ2-1	once	TGTGCCAGCAGCCCCTTTTCGGAGCAGTTCTTC	CASSPFSEQFF
TRBV7-3	TRBD2	TRBJ2-3	NA	TGTGCCAGCAGCCTCGGACTAGCTGGCACAGATACGCAGTATTTT	CASSLGLAGTDTQYF
TRBV3-1/TRBV3-2	NA	TRBJ1-1	NA	TGTGCCAGCAGCCAAGAGGGGGGGGCGCGGGGCACTGAAGCTTTCTTT	CASSQEGGARGTEAFF
TRBV5-1	NA	TRBJ2-2	NA	TGCGCCAGCACCTTCGAGGGGAACACCGGGGAGCTGTTTTTT	CASTFEGNTGELFF
TRBV15	NA	TRBJ1-5	NA	TGTGCCACCAGCAGACCCCTTAATCAGCCCCAGCATTTT	CATSRPLNQPQHF